The sequence of this T cell receptor (beta chain) was determined in a study of cytomegalovirus exposure and HLA in healthy donors. With 60 Vbeta and 13 Jbeta primers, the PCR was carried out. Repertoires were generated with immunoSEQ multiplex PCR, while TCRdb's copy carries only in-frame clones and drops some. This sample lists tens of thousands of clones; its ten largest clones have 3.5% to 4%. CDR3 length: 15 residues. The ends lost 4 bases at V and 2 bases at J; junction bases unmatched: 6. The germline V gene encodes CDR1 SEHNR and CDR2 FQNEAQ (reference sequence). The rearrangement uses TRBV7-9 and TRBJ2-7, with 9 bases fitting TRBD1. This sequence was found in a female donor in good health and CMV-seropositive. The sequenced material came from PBMCs. This chain's CDR3 is CASSSYRGRAYEQYF. CDR3 DNA: TGTGCCAGCAGCTCCTACAGGGGGCGGGCCTACGAGCAGTACTTC.